This T cell receptor (beta chain) derives from a study of regulatory T cells in long-lasting Graves disease. Findings and caveats of the study: Graves' patients with persistent disease showed TCR diversity lower than patients newly diagnosed. Accuracy was perhaps lowered by the small sample size.

The CDR3 has 15 amino acids. V was cut by 5 bases and J by 4 bases, with 18 bases left in between. Germline CDR1 is MNHNS and CDR2 is SASEGT. Time point specified: persistent/refractory GD, antithyroid drugs over 5 years with positive TRAb. After RNA was extracted from PBMCs, the TCR library was made from it. Graves' disease was diagnosed by American Thyroid Association guidelines. To make TCR beta libraries, researchers used iRepertoire HTBI primers and Arm-PCR of CDR3 regions. Authors' analysis steps: Overall, samples carried 60 to 65 TRBV and 14 TRBJ segments. TCRdb re-analysed the multiplex PCR reads in MiXCR, keeping a single row per CDR3 protein. These V and J calls rely on TCRdb rather than the paper's analysis. In the table there are 300,000 to 500,000 distinct CDR3 sequences, less than 25% of which are singletons. About this clonotype itself: Its antigen is unknown.

The chain recombines TRBV6-1 with TRBJ2-7; a possible D gene is TRBD2 (5 bases). Here the sequenced sample was peripheral blood mononuclear cells (PBMCs), taken when the disease was refractory, from a patient treated with antithyroid drugs. The source is a female donor with Graves disease. CDR3 in DNA: TGTGCCAGCAGTAGAAGCGAAGGGAGAGGATACGAGCAGTACTTC. Translating gives CASSRSEGRGYEQYF.